This TCR beta chain is from a study of T-cell reconstitution after alpha-beta-depleted transplantation in children. For TCRbeta, the library was prepared with unique molecular identifiers. TCRdb re-derived calls from the PCR reads in MiXCR, one entry per CDR3 protein. This sample carries roughly 300,000 distinct CDR3 sequences, more than 9% of them seen once, and the ten largest clones take 20% to 30%. This clonotype was seen repeatedly, ten times or more. The CDR3 totals 15 residues. The V gene's germline CDR1 is SGHTA and CDR2 FQGNSA. Trimming cost V 1 base and J 3 bases, with 13 bases left between them.

The sequence came from a male patient aged 2-10 years who had a stem cell transplant for chronic granulomatous disease, so the T cells may come from the graft donor. The chain combines TRBV7-2 with TRBJ2-7; unclear D gene. The sequences come from peripheral blood, collected 180 days after TCRalphabeta/CD19-depleted stem cell transplant. CDR3 DNA: TGTGCCAGCAGCTTAGGGGCTGGGTCCATCTACGAGCAGTACTTC. Protein product: CASSLGAGSIYEQYF.